Listed below are T cell receptor beta chains from one sample, sequenced in a study of blood T cell repertoires in COVID-19. Generated by immunoSEQ multiplex PCR, the TCRdb table keeps only in-frame clones and is missing some. The table shows under 400,000 clones, with approximately 89% occurring only once. Sample: peripheral blood. These receptors were obtained from a woman in her 30s with COVID-19, enrolled during active disease. Both conserved end residues are part of each CDR3. A D gene is named only where the DNA matches it firmly. Part of the rows lack a size; the others show once, few, many or a class for expanded clones.

j_gene | v_gene | abundance | d_gene | CDR3aa | CDR3nt
TRBJ1-6 | TRBV6-6 | - | - | CASSPGSSYNSPLHF | TGTGCCAGCAGTCCGGGGAGCTCCTATAATTCACCCCTCCACTTT
TRBJ2-7 | TRBV6-5 | - | TRBD2 | CASTGEGSYEQYF | TGTGCCAGCACCGGGGAGGGATCCTACGAGCAGTACTTC
TRBJ1-1 | TRBV28 | - | TRBD1 | CASVTGAGTEAFF | TGTGCCAGCGTAACAGGGGCTGGCACTGAAGCTTTCTTT
TRBJ2-5 | TRBV5-8 | - | TRBD2 | CASSWGGWETQYF | TGTGCCAGCAGCTGGGGGGGATGGGAGACCCAGTACTTC
TRBJ1-1 | TRBV14 | - | - | CASSRSRGVRTFF | TGTGCCAGCAGCCGATCCCGGGGGGTGCGAACTTTCTTT
TRBJ2-1 | TRBV2 | - | - | CASSALPGGGNEQFF | TGTGCCAGCAGTGCCCTCCCAGGAGGTGGGAATGAGCAGTTCTTC
TRBJ2-6 | TRBV9 | - | - | CASSVAGQSSGANVLTF | TGTGCCAGCAGCGTAGCAGGCCAGAGCTCTGGGGCCAACGTCCTGACTTTC
TRBJ1-5 | TRBV28 | - | - | CASSSLQGHGSNQPQHF | TGTGCCAGCAGTTCGCTACAGGGACACGGTAGCAATCAGCCCCAGCATTTT
TRBJ2-7 | TRBV21-1 | - | - | CASLQGTIVVEQYF | TGTGCCAGCCTACAGGGCACCATTGTCGTCGAGCAGTACTTC
TRBJ2-1 | TRBV9 | - | TRBD2 | CASSAIGLAGGSEQFF | TGTGCCAGCAGCGCCATAGGACTAGCGGGAGGGAGTGAGCAGTTCTTC
TRBJ1-6 | TRBV5-6 | - | - | CASSLAGVGNSPLHF | TGTGCCAGCAGCTTGGCCGGGGTGGGTAATTCACCCCTCCACTTT
TRBJ1-6 | TRBV12-3/TRBV12-4 | - | - | CASSPVLYSPLHF | TGTGCCAGCAGTCCTGTCCTTTATTCACCCCTCCACTTT
TRBJ2-1 | TRBV12-5 | once | TRBD2 | CASGPTSGRDNEQFF | TGTGCTAGTGGACCTACTAGCGGGAGGGACAATGAGCAGTTCTTC
TRBJ2-7 | TRBV5-1 | - | - | CASSFRATAYEQYF | TGCGCCAGCAGCTTCAGAGCGACCGCCTACGAGCAGTACTTC
TRBJ1-3 | TRBV30 | - | TRBD1 | CAWEVQGAGNTIYF | TGTGCCTGGGAGGTCCAGGGGGCCGGAAACACCATATATTTT
TRBJ2-5 | TRBV2 | - | TRBD2 | CASRSDREAQYF | TGTGCCAGCAGATCTGACCGGGAGGCCCAGTACTTC
TRBJ1-2 | TRBV29-1 | - | - | CSVALGSGYGYTF | TGCAGCGTTGCACTAGGGTCCGGCTATGGCTACACCTTC
TRBJ2-6 | TRBV30 | - | - | CAWSALDSGANVLTF | TGTGCCTGGAGTGCCCTAGATTCCGGGGCCAACGTCCTGACTTTC
TRBJ2-1 | TRBV11-2 | - | - | CASSLLEYNEQFF | TGTGCCAGCAGCTTACTGGAGTACAATGAGCAGTTCTTC
TRBJ2-2 | TRBV6-5 | - | - | CASSFWGANTGELFF | TGTGCCAGCAGTTTTTGGGGCGCGAACACCGGGGAGCTGTTTTTT
TRBJ2-7 | TRBV27 | - | - | CASSTYGLLGGEGRQYF | TGTGCCAGCAGTACATATGGCCTCTTAGGGGGAGAAGGGAGGCAGTACTTC
TRBJ2-2 | TRBV18 | - | TRBD1 | CASSPGDRNTGELFF | TGTGCCAGCTCACCGGGGGACAGGAACACCGGGGAGCTGTTTTTT
TRBJ1-1 | TRBV3-1/TRBV3-2 | - | - | CASSHVPRGVNTEAFF | TGTGCCAGCAGCCATGTGCCCAGGGGAGTGAACACTGAAGCTTTCTTT